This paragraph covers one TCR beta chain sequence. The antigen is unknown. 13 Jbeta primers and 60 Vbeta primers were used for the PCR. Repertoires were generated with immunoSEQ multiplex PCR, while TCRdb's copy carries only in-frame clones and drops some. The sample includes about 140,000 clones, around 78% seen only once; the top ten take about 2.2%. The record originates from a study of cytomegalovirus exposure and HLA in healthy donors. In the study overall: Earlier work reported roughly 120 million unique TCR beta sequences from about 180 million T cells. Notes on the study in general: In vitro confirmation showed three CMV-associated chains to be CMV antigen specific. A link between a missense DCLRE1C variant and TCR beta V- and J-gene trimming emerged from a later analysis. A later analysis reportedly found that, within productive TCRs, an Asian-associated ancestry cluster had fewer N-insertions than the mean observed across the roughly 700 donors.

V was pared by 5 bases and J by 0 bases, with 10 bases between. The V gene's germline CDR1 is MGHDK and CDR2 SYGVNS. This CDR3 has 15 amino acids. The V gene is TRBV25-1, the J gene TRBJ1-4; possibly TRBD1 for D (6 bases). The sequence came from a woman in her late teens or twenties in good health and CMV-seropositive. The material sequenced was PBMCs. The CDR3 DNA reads TGTGCCAGCAGTTCACGGACAGCAACTAATGAAAAACTGTTTTTT. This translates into CASSSRTATNEKLFF. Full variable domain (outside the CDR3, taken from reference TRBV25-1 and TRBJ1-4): EADIYQTPRYLVIGTGKKITLECSQTMGHDKMYWYQQDPGMELHLIHYSYGVNSTEKGDLSSESTVSRIRTEHFPLTLESARPSHTSQYLCASSSRTATNEKLFFGSGTQLSVL.